Below, 2 T cell receptor beta chains from the same sample are listed, as sequenced in a study of control samples from healthy donors and cancer patients. Profiling relied on immunoSEQ multiplex PCR, and the TCRdb table lists in-frame clones only, not all of them. This table holds about 180,000 clones, roughly 90% found once. The source material was blood. These receptors all stem from a woman in her forties or fifties in good health.

This chain joins TRBV7-3 and TRBJ1-4; D is unclear. This CDR3 comprises 13 residues. Trimming took off 5 bases at V and 3 bases at J, with 7 bases between the two ends. Germline V lookup: CDR1 SGHTA, CDR2 FQGTGA. For the CDR3, the DNA is TGTGCCAGCAGCCGAACCTCTAATGAAAAACTGTTTTTT. Translated: CASSRTSNEKLFF.

The J gene is TRBJ1-2, the V gene TRBV6-5; D unresolved. Trimming took 0 bases from V and 9 from J, leaving 8 bases between them. The CDR3 is 12 residues long. Germline CDR1 is MNHEY and CDR2 is SVGAGI. CDR3 sequence: CASSYSRMSYTF. The DNA of the CDR3 is TGTGCCAGCAGTTACTCGAGGATGAGCTACACCTTC.